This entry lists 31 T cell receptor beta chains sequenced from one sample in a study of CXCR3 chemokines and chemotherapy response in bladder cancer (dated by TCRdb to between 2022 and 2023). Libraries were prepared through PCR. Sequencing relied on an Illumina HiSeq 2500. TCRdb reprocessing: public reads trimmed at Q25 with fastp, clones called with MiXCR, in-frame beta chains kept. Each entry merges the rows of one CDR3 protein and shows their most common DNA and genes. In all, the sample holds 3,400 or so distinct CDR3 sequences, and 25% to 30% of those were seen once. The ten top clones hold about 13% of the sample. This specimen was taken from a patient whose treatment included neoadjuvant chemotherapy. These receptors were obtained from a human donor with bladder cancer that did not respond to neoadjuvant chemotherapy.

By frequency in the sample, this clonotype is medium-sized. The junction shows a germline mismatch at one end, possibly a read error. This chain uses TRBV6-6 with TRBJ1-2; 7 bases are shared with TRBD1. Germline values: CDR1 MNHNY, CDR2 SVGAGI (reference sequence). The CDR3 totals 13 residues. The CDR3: CASSPTGDYGYTF. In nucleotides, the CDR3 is TGCGCCAGCAGCCCCACAGGGGACTATGGCTACACCTTC.

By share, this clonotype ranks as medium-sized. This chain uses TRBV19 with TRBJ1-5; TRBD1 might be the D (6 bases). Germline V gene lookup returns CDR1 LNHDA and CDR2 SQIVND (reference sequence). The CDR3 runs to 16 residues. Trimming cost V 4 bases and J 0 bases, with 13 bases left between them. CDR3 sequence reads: CASSTPPGASNQPQHF. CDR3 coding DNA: TGTGCCAGTAGTACCCCACCAGGGGCTAGCAATCAGCCCCAGCATTTT. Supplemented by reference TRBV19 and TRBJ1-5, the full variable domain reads DGGITQSPKYLFRKEGQNVTLSCEQNLNHDAMYWYRQDPGQGLRLIYYSQIVNDFQKGDIAEGYSVSREKKESFPLTVTSAQKNPTAFYLCASSTPPGASNQPQHFGDGTRLSIL.

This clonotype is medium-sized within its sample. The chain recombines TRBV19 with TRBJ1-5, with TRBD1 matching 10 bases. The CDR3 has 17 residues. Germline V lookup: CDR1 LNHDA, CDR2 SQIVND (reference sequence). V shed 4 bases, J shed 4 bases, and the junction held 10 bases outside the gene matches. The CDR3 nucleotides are TGTGCCAGTAGTAAGAGGACAGGGGGTAACCTAAATCAGCCCCAGCATTTT. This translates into CASSKRTGGNLNQPQHF.

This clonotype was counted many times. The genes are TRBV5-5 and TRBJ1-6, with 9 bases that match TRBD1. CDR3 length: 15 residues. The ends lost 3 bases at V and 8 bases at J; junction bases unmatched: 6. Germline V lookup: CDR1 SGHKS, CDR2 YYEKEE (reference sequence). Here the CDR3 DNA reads TGTGCCAGCAGCTGGACCCGGGACAGGGATTCACCCCTCCACTTT. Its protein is CASSWTRDRDSPLHF.

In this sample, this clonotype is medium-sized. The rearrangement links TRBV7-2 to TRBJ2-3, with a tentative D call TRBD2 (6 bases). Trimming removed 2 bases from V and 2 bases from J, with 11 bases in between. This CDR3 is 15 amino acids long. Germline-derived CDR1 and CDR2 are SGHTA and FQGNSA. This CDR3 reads CASSLLRGSTDTQYF. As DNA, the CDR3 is TGTGCCAGCAGCTTATTGCGGGGTTCCACAGATACGCAGTATTTT.

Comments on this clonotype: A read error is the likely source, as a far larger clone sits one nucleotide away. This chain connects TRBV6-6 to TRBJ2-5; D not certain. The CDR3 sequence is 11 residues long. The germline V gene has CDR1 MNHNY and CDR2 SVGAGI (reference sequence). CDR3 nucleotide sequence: TGTGCCAGCAGTTCGCAAGAGACCCATTACTTC. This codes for CASSSQETHYF.

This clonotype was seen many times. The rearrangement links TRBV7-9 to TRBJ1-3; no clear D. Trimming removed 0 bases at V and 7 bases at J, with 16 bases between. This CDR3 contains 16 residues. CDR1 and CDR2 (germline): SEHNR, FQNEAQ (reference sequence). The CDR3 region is CASSLALGLGRNTIYF. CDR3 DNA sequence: TGTGCCAGCAGCTTAGCGCTTGGACTAGGGAGGAACACCATATATTTT.

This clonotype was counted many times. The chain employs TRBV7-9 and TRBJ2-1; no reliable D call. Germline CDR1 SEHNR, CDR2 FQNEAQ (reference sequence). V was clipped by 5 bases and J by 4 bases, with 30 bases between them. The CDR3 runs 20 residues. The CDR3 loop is CASSVGALVSETPRYNEQFF. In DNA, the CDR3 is TGTGCCAGCAGCGTAGGCGCCCTAGTCTCAGAGACTCCCCGTTACAATGAGCAGTTCTTC.

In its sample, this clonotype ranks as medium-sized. The CDR3: CAISAGPSLGVSNQPQHF. The DNA of the CDR3 is TGTGCCATCAGTGCGGGTCCGTCCCTCGGGGTTAGCAATCAGCCCCAGCATTTT. The chain couples TRBV10-3 to TRBJ1-5; D is unclear. The CDR3 length is 18 residues. Trimming stripped 4 bases from V and 0 bases from J, with 19 bases between. The germline V gene has CDR1 ENHRY and CDR2 SYGVKD.

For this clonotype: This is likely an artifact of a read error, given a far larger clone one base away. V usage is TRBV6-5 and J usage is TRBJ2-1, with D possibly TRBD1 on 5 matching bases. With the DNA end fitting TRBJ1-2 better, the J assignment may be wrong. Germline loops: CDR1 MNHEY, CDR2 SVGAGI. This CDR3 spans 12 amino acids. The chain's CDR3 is CASTDTLYGYTF. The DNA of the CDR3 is TGTGCCAGCACGGACACCCTTTATGGCTACACCTTC.

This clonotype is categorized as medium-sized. The CDR3 nucleotides read TGTGCCAGCTCACCACCCGAACTTTTCTACGGGGAGCTGTTTTTT. The encoded protein is CASSPPELFYGELFF. The chain employs TRBV18 and TRBJ2-2; D gene ambiguous. The CDR3 is 15 amino acids. Germline V gene lookup returns CDR1 KGHSH and CDR2 LQKENI. The ends were cut back, 0 bases at V and 7 bases at J, with 12 bases in the middle.

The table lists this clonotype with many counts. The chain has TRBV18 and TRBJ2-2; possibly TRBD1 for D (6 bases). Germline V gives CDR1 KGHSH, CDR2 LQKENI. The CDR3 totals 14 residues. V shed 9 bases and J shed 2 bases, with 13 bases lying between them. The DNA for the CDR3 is TGTGCCAGTTACCGGGACACCAACACCGGGGAGCTGTTTTTT. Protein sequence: CASYRDTNTGELFF.

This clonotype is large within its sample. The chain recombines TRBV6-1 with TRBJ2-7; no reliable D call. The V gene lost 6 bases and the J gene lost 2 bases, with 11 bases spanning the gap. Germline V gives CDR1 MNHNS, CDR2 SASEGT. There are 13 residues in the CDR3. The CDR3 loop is CASRVHSPYEQYF. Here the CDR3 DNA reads TGTGCCAGCAGGGTCCATTCCCCCTACGAGCAGTACTTC.

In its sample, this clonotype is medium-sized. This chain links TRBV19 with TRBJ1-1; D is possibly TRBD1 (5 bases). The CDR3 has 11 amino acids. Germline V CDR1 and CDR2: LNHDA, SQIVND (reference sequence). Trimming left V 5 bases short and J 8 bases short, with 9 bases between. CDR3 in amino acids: CASSADREAFF. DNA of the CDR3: TGTGCCAGTAGTGCCGACAGAGAAGCTTTCTTT. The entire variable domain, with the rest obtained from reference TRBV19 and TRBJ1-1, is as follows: DGGITQSPKYLFRKEGQNVTLSCEQNLNHDAMYWYRQDPGQGLRLIYYSQIVNDFQKGDIAEGYSVSREKKESFPLTVTSAQKNPTAFYLCASSADREAFFGQGTRLTVV.

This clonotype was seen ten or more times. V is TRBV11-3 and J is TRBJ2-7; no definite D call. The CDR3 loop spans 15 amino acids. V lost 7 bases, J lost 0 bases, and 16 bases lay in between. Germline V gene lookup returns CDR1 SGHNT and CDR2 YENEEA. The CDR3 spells CASTPTAAVSYEQYF. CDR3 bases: TGTGCCAGCACCCCGACCGCCGCCGTCTCCTACGAGCAGTACTTC. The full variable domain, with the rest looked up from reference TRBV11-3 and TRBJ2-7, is EAGVVQSPRYKIIEKKQPVAFWCNPISGHNTLYWYLQNLGQGPELLIRYENEEAVDDSQLPKDRFSAERLKGVDSTLKIQPAELGDSAVYLCASTPTAAVSYEQYFGPGTRLTVT.

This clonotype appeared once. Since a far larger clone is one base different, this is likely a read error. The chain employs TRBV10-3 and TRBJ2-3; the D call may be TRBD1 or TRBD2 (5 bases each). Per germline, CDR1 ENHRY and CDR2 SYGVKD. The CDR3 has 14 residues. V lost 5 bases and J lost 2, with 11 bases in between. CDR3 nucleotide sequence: TGTGCCATCAGTCTACTGGGACCCACAGATACGCAGTATTTT. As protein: CAISLLGPTDTQYF.

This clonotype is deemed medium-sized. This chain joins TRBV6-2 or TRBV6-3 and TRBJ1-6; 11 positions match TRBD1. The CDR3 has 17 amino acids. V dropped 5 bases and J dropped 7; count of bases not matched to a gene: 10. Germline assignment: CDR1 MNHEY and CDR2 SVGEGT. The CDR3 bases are TGTGCCAGCAGTCTACCGGGACAGGGGGTACGAAATTCACCCCTCCACTTT. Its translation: CASSLPGQGVRNSPLHF.

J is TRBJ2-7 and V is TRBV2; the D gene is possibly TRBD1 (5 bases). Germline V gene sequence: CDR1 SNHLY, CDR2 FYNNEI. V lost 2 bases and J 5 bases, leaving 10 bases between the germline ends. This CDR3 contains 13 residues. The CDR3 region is CASSEQGLNEQYF. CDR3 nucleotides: TGTGCCAGCAGTGAACAGGGATTAAACGAGCAGTACTTC. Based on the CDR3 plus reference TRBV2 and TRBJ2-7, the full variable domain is EPEVTQTPSHQVTQMGQEVILRCVPISNHLYFYWYRQILGQKVEFLVSFYNNEISEKSEIFDDQFSVERPDGSNFTLKIRSTKLEDSAMYFCASSEQGLNEQYFGPGTRLTVT.

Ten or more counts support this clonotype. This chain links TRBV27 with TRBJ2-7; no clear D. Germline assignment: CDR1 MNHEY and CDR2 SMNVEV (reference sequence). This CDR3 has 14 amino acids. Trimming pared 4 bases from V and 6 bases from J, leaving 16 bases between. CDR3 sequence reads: CASSSHGALGEQYF. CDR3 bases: TGTGCCAGCAGTTCTCATGGAGCTTTGGGCGAGCAGTACTTC.

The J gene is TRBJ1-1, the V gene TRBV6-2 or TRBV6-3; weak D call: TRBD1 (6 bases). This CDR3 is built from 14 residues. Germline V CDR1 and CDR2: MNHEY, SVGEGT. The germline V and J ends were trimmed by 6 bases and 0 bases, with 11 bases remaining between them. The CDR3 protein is CASSNAGVNTEAFF. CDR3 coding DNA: TGTGCCAGCAGCAACGCAGGGGTGAACACTGAAGCTTTCTTT.

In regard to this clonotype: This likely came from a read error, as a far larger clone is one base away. CDR3 nucleotide sequence: TGTGCCAGCACCAAGACAGGGGTGAACACTAAAGCTTTCTTT. This translates into CASTKTGVNTKAFF. This chain links TRBV6-5 with TRBJ1-1, with 8 bases identical to TRBD1. CDR1 is MNHEY, CDR2 SVGAGI, per germline. This CDR3 region has 14 residues.

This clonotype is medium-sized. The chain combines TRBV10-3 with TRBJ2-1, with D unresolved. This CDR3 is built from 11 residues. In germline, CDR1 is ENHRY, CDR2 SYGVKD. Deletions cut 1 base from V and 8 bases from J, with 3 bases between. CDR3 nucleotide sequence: TGTGCCATCAGTGAGTTAGATGAGCAGTTCTTC. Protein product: CAISELDEQFF.

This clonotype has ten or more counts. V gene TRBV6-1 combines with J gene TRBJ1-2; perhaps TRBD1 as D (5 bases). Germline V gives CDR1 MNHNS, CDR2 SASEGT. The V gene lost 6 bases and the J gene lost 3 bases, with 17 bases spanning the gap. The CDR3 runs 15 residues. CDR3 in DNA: TGTGCCAGCAGCCTGGGGACTGAAGCCTACTATGGCTACACCTTC. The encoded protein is CASSLGTEAYYGYTF.

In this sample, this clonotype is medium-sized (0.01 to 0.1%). This CDR3 reads CASSALSNTGELFF. CDR3 coding DNA: TGTGCCAGCAGTGCCCTGAGTAACACCGGGGAGCTGTTTTTT. The chain couples TRBV6-1 to TRBJ2-2; D gene uncertain. The V and J ends lost 4 bases and 2 bases respectively, with 8 bases between them. This CDR3 is 14 amino acids long. Germline lookup yields CDR1 MNHNS and CDR2 SASEGT.

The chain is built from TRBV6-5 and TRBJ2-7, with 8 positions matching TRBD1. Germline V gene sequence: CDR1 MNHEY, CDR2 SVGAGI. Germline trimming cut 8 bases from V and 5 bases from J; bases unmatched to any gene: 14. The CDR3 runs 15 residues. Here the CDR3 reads CASGVGTGRSNEQYF. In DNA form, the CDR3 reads TGTGCCAGCGGAGTAGGGACAGGTAGATCTAACGAGCAGTACTTC.

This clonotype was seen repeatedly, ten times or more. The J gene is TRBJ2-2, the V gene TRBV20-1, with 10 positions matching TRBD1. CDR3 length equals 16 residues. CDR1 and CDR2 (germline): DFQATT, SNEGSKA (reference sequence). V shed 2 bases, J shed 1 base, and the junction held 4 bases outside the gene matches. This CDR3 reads CSARHRDRGNTGELFF. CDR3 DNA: TGCAGTGCTAGACACCGGGACAGGGGGAACACCGGGGAGCTGTTTTTT.

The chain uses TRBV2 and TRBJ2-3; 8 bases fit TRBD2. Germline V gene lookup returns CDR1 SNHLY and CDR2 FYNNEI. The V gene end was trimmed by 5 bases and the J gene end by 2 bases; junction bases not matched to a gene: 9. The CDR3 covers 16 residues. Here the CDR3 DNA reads TGTGCCAGCAGTTCCGGCCAGCGGGGGTCCACAGATACGCAGTATTTT. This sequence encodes CASSSGQRGSTDTQYF.

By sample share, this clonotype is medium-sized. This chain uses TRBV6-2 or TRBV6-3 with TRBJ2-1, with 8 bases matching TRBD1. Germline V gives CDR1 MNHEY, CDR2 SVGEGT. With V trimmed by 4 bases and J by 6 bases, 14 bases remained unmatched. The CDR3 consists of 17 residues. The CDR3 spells CASSSGQGQPLPNEQFF. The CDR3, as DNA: TGTGCCAGCAGTTCTGGACAGGGCCAACCGTTACCCAATGAGCAGTTCTTC.

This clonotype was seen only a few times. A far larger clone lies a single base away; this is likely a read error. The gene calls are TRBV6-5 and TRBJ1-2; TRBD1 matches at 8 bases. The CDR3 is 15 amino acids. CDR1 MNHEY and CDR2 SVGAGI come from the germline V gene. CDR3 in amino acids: CVSTDRTGKDYGYTF. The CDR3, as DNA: TGTGTCAGCACCGATCGGACAGGGAAGGACTATGGCTACACCTTC.

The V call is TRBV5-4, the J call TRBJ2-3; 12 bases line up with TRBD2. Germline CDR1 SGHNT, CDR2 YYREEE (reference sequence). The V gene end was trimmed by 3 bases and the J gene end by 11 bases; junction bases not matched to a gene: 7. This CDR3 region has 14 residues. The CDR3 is CASSSPTSGGEQYF. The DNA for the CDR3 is TGTGCCAGCAGCTCCCCGACTAGCGGGGGTGAGCAGTATTTT.

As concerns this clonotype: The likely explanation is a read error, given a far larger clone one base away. The CDR3 region is CASSDGRGADTQYF. The DNA of the CDR3 is TGTGCCAGCAGTGATGGCCGGGGAGCAGATACGCAGTATTTT. The rearrangement links TRBV27 to TRBJ2-3; TRBD2 is a possible D gene (5 bases). The germline CDR1 and CDR2 sequences are MNHEY and SMNVEV (reference sequence). This CDR3 is 14 amino acids long. Trimming took off 5 bases at V and 4 bases at J, with 13 bases between the two ends.